This T cell receptor beta chain was identified during a study of low-dose radiotherapy and immunotherapy resistance in tumors. Overall study: Every two weeks, cyclophosphamide 200 mg/m2 was infused one day before radiation plus immunotherapy. On cycle 1 day 1, patients started four cycles of oral aspirin 300 mg daily.

Covering alpha and beta chains, TRAV- and TRBV-specific primers were used for the first-strand cDNA. The TCRs were subjected to amplification over around 19 PCR cycles employing a constant-region primer in conjunction with a V-primer adapter. TCRdb re-derived calls from the reads in MiXCR, one entry per CDR3 protein. The sample carries tens of thousands of distinct CDR3 sequences, over 15% recorded once. The germline CDR1 and CDR2 sequences are MGHRA and YSYEKL. Losses at the gene ends were 3 bases for V and 7 bases for J; bases not matched to a gene: 13. This CDR3 has 16 amino acids. Specified time point: before trial treatment. Nivolumab, ipilimumab, aspirin, low-dose cyclophosphamide and low-dose radiotherapy were all administered to the donors. Patients who could take part had advanced solid tumors with no tumor-infiltrating lymphocytes. Remarks on this clonotype: A far more abundant clone sits one base away, making this likely a read error.

The sequence was obtained from a male donor with prostate cancer. Here the sequenced sample was PBMCs, taken before treatment. The V and J genes are TRBV4-1 and TRBJ2-7, with 9 bases lining up with TRBD2. The CDR3 DNA is TGCGCCAGCAGCCACGCCTCGGGACTAGCCCGAAATGAGCAGTACTTC. Protein product: CASSHASGLARNEQYF.